This T cell receptor (beta chain) was observed in a study of long-term antiretroviral therapy in people with HIV (dated by TCRdb to between 2021 and 2022). Background on the whole study: The earliest samples were collected approximately a decade before the 2015 WHO recommendation for immediate ART, a period when ART was typically delayed until CD4 counts fell. Whether ART initiation and durable HIV suppression were associated with changes in peripheral blood TRB repertoire composition and diversity was tested in a retrospective serial study. A total of over 150 cryopreserved PBMC samples came from 30 or so adults with confirmed HIV infection and were collected serially over a mean of about six years (range 1-12). About 40% of the 30 participants with HIV were female. No cross-contamination during QIAcube processing was shown when test extractions of a monoclonal T-cell line were performed alongside fewer than 40 polyclonal samples. Overall study results and their limits: Inferences about post-ART repertoire changes were limited because no data were available on ART adherence, viral resistance or therapy changes. The samples were dated from about 2003 to 2018, and the ART regimens that were used may be less effective than current ART regimens. The repertoire was dominated across all time points by expanded TRB clones identified before ART initiation, although this dominance was seen to fluctuate and to decrease in many PLHIV after ART. Narrower CDR3 length ranges were observed in HIV repertoires than in controls, and an antigen-experienced repertoire with only a slight naive shift after ART was suggested by the network structure. Because pre-ART samples had limited cell numbers, unsorted PBMC were profiled rather than sorted CD4+ and CD8+ T cells. A significant increase in TRB diversity was found to be associated with ART initiation, although TRB diversity was observed to remain significantly below that of transplant donor controls even after long-term ART. Because PBMC availability was limited, only the TCR beta chain was sequenced, with no alpha chain pairing.

Inclusion was restricted to participants for whom at least one PBMC sample before ART initiation and at least two post-ART samples were available. Every participant with HIV received treatment in the United States of America. Cryopreserved samples of about 1-10 million PBMC were thawed and washed before DNA extraction. At the time of the earliest PBMC sample, participants with HIV were aged between roughly 23 and 60 years. PBMC samples were contributed by each participant from 1-4 timepoints before ART initiation and 2-8 timepoints after ART initiation, with a median of 7 samples. For every participant, serial HIV viral load, CD4+ T-cell count, ART history and demographic data were obtained. Using a Qiagen kit on a QIAcube, genomic DNA was extracted from unsorted PBMC, with samples processed in batches of 12. This clone was counted a single time. Its recognized antigen is unknown. No much larger clone exists at a distance of one base, and base qualities are not known.

The immunoSEQ hsTCRB v3.0 assay was used at survey level resolution for TRB variable region sequencing. TRB sequencing targeted a depth of about 40,000-55,000 T-cell genomes per sample. Pooled TRB libraries were sequenced on an Illumina MiSeq with a v3 150-cycle kit. In the original analysis: Analysis of repertoires was carried out in R inside a reproducible Nextflow workflow spanning QC, data transformation and analysis. LymphoSeq2, an R package for exploring AIRR-Seq data, was used to implement the custom analyses. A few samples that yielded fewer than 5000 total TRB sequences were excluded, so that fewer than 200 HIV repertoires were analyzed. Of the roughly 180 retained HIV repertoires, roughly 61 were collected before and approximately 130 after ART initiation. Each repertoire was downsampled to 5000 TRB nucleotide sequences, and summary statistics were averaged across 100 downsampling iterations. TRB sequences were retained for analysis only if CDR3 regions of at least seven amino acids were present. A Shannon entropy-derived clonality score and the Gini coefficient were used to measure diversity. In repertoire networks, the top 5000 CDR3 amino acid sequences were linked whenever an edit distance of one separated two sequences. For TRB CDR3 amino acid sequences, GLIPH2 was used to predict antigen specificity groups and MHC restriction. To flag known associations with CMV, EBV, HIV or tissue antigens, CDR3 amino acid sequences were compared against VDJdb and McPAS-TCR. Pre-ART, post-ART and control groups were compared with Wilcoxon signed-rank tests and Holm-Bonferroni correction. TCRdb stores this immuneACCESS table with in-frame sequences only. Part of the clones is absent; in the studies checked, under half of the shortfall reflects unresolved V genes, and no reason is known for the rest. V, J and clone size were drawn from that table, and D and trimming were deduced from the DNA. The sample profile shows 15,000 to 20,000 clones; approximately 80% of them were found once. The ten largest clones capture 8.8% of the sample.

Material: unsorted PBMCs, obtained 0.3 years before starting antiretroviral therapy. This TCR was sampled from a man aged 45-65 years with HIV.

The nucleotide sequence is TGTGCCAGCAGTGTGGGACAGGGGTTTTGGAATGAGCAGTTCTTC. Its product reads: CASSVGQGFWNEQFF. Here the chain combines TRBV6-1 and TRBJ2-1, with TRBD1 matching 10 junction bases. CDR1 and CDR2 (MNHNS, SASEGT) derive from the germline V gene. The junction shows trimming of 4 bases on V and 7 bases on J, and the gene matches do not reach 7 bases of it. The cysteine opens and the phenylalanine closes a CDR3 of 15 amino acids. CDR3 DNA is the only sequence kept; it has 45 bases, read in frame from the first base.